This TCR beta chain was sequenced in a study of identical twins. Whole-study findings and limits: The more abundant beta clonotypes in cord blood had fewer insertions, and memory repertoires did not show this.

This clonotype came up many times. Its antigen is as yet unknown. Germline values: CDR1 MGHRA, CDR2 YSYEKL. V lost 4 bases to trimming and J lost 0 bases; unmatched junction nucleotides: 10. The CDR3 length is 18 residues. TCRdb re-analysed the 5' RACE reads in MiXCR, keeping a single row per CDR3 protein. The sample shows hundreds of thousands of distinct CDR3 sequences, around 6% of them seen only once. The genes are TRBV4-1 and TRBJ1-2; 11 positions agree with TRBD1. This TCR derives from a young man in good health. The sample taken for sequencing was naive T cells sorted from blood. The CDR3 DNA reads as TGCGCCAGCAGCCCGGGAGGACAGGGGGCTATATCTAACTATGGCTACACCTTC. As protein: CASSPGGQGAISNYGYTF.